This T cell receptor (beta chain) stems from a study of blood T cell repertoires in COVID-19. The method was immunoSEQ multiplex PCR; TCRdb's version includes in-frame clones alone and lacks a portion of them. The profile covers around 170,000 clones, with approximately 90% appearing a single time and under 30% taken by the ten largest. Germline CDR1 and CDR2: MNHEY and SMNVEV (reference sequence). This CDR3 region has 14 residues. Trimming left V 2 bases short and J 5 bases short, with 12 bases between. This chain joins TRBV27 and TRBJ2-5; perhaps TRBD1 as D (5 bases). The clonotype was recovered from a man aged 55 to 70 with acute or convalescent COVID-19. The sample was peripheral blood. The CDR3 DNA reads as TGTGCCAGCAGTTTAGGATGGGGCAGTGAGACCCAGTACTTC. Translation: CASSLGWGSETQYF.